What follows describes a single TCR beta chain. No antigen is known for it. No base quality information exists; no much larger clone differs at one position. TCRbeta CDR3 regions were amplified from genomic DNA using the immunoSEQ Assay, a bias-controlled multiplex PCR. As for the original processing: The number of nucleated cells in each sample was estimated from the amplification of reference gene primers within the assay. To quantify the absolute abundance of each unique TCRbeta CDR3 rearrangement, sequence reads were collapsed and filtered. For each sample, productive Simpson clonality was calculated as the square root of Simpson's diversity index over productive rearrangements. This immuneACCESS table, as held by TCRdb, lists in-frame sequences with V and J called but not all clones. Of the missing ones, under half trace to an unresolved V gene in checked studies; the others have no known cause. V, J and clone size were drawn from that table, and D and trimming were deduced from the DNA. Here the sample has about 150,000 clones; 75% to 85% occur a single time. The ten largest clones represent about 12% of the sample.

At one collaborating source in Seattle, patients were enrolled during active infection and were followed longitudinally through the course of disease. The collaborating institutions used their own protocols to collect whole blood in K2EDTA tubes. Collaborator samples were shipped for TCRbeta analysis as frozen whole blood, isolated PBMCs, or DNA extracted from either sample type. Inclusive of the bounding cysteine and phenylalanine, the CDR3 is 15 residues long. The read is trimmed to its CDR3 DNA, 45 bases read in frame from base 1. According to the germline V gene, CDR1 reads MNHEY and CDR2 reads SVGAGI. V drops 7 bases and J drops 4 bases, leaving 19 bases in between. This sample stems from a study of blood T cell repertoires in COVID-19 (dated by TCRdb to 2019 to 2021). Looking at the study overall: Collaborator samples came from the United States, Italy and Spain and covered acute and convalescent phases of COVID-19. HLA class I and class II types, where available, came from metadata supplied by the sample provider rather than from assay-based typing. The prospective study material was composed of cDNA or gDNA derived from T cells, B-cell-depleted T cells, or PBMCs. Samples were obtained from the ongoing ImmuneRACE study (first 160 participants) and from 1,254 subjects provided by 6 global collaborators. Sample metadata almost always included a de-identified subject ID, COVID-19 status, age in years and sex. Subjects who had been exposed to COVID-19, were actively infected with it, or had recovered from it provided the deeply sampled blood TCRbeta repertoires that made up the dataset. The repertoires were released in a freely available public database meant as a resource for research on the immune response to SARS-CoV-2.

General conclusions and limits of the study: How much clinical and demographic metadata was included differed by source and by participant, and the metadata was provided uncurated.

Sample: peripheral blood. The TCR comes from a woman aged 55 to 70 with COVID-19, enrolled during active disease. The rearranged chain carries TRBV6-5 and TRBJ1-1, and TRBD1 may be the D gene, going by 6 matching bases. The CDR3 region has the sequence CASIPPGRGGTEAFF. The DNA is TGTGCCAGCATCCCCCCGGGCAGGGGCGGCACTGAAGCTTTCTTT.